This TCR beta chain was recorded in a study of T cell repertoires in cytomegalovirus infection. In the study overall: It was the public TCR beta signatures that indicated both CMV infection and matching HLA type.

TCRdb used MiXCR to reprocess the reads, holding one entry per CDR3 protein. There are 7,100 or so distinct CDR3 sequences in the sample; 55% occur only once, and 73% lies in the top ten. This CDR3 spans 18 amino acids. Study results and caveats: The ex vivo response was dominated by HLA-C-restricted CMV-specific TCR beta clonotypes. Adding up the frequency of public TCR beta families identified people who carried CMV plus the relevant HLA.

As to this clonotype: The antigen remains unidentified. The germline gene is not matched at one end of the junction; a read error may be the cause.

This TCR was recovered from a human donor in good health (CMV status not recorded). Some clones in this sample may be carry-over from other donors' samples. The chain recombines TRBV5-3 with TRBJ2-7, with 12 positions matching TRBD1. TRBV5-3 is labeled an ORF, and its function is uncertain. The sample comprised PBMCs, sequenced either directly or after in vitro stimulation (not recorded which). In DNA, the CDR3 is TGTGCCAGCAGCTTGGGGACAGGGGGCCAATCTCTCTCCTACGAGCAGTACTTC. Protein: CASSLGTGGQSLSYEQYF.